A single T cell receptor (beta chain) is shown here with its context. As yet, its antigen is unknown. Healthy donors of bone marrow made up the group. Primers: 60 Vbeta forward and 13 Jbeta reverse. Data came from immunoSEQ multiplex PCR; TCRdb stores just in-frame clones and leaves some out. The data show about 120,000 clones, with roughly 85% seen just once and approximately 3.5% held by the top ten. Germline loops: CDR1 SEHNR, CDR2 FQNEAQ (reference sequence). This CDR3 spans 15 amino acids. With 2 bases removed from V and 3 bases from J, the gap between germline ends came to 11 bases. This record belongs to a study of cytomegalovirus exposure and HLA in healthy donors. Study-level background: Counted in an early data release were tens of millions of unique TCRs from HLA-typed donors. Study findings and constraints: According to the study, around 160 TCR beta chains were cytomegalovirus-associated. There were several of the most significant clusters that appeared linked to common viral pathogens in a later analysis.

This clonotype was sampled from a woman between 40 and 55 years old in good health and CMV-seropositive. The rearrangement joins TRBV7-9 to TRBJ2-1, with unresolved D. Sequencing was performed on PBMCs. The CDR3 sequence is CASSLRRGIYNEQFF. CDR3 in DNA: TGTGCCAGCAGCTTACGGAGAGGCATCTACAATGAGCAGTTCTTC.